This T cell receptor (beta chain) stems from a study of CD8 T cells in Susac syndrome. Across the whole study: Patients with Susac syndrome were, at the time of blood collection, therapy-naive, maintained on corticosteroids, or maintained on intravenous immunoglobulin alone.

Purification of the CD8+ and CD4+ T cells relied on negative isolation, and TEMRA cells underwent FACS enrichment. Random hexamers were used to reverse transcribe the RNA input (about 0.45 to 1 ug). A single record per CDR3 protein comes from TCRdb applying MiXCR to the immunoSEQ multiplex PCR reads. The sample lists approximately 190,000 distinct CDR3 sequences, approximately 95% seen once, with less than 0.2% in the top ten. The TCR comes from a human donor with Susac syndrome. The specimen was CD8+ T cells from PBMCs.

The CDR3 nucleotides are TGTGCCAGCAGGGTCGCGGCTTCACCCCTCCACTTT. Encoded protein: CASRVAASPLHF. The gene calls are TRBV27 and TRBJ1-6; D unresolved. Trimming left V 6 bases short and J 9 bases short, with 9 bases between. Germline V CDR1 and CDR2: MNHEY, SMNVEV (reference sequence). CDR3 size: 12 residues.